The 6 T cell receptor beta chains listed next were all sequenced from one sample in a study of CD8 T cells in Susac syndrome. A quantity of about 0.45 to 1 ug RNA underwent reverse transcription using random hexamers. TCRdb called the immunoSEQ multiplex PCR reads again in MiXCR, with one record for every CDR3 protein. The repertoire consists of about 240,000 distinct CDR3 sequences, with about 96% occurring once and the leading ten covering about 0.095%. Sequencing was done on a sample of CD4+ T cells from PBMCs. The receptors originated from a human donor with Susac syndrome.

The genes are TRBV6-2 or TRBV6-3 and TRBJ2-2; D is uncertain. Trimming shortened V by 1 base and J by 6 bases, and 3 bases separated the two germline ends. Germline CDR1 MNHEY, CDR2 SVGEGT. The CDR3 totals 12 residues. CDR3 residues: CASSYLPGELFF. CDR3 DNA sequence: TGTGCCAGCAGTTACTTGCCCGGGGAGCTGTTTTTT.

The sample holds one count of this clonotype. V usage is TRBV24-1 and J usage is TRBJ2-7; D ambiguous. The V and J ends lost 0 bases and 1 base respectively, with 3 bases between them. The CDR3 extends over 13 amino acids. Germline V CDR1 and CDR2: KGHDR, SFDVKD. CDR3 in amino acids: CATSDLGSYEQYF. The CDR3 DNA is TGTGCCACCAGTGATTTGGGTTCCTACGAGCAGTACTTC.

This clonotype appeared a single time. This chain uses TRBV7-3 with TRBJ2-1; TRBD2 might be the D (5 bases). Per germline, CDR1 SGHTA and CDR2 FQGTGA. V lost 0 bases to trimming and J lost 10 bases, with 13 bases between them. CDR3 size: 14 residues. CDR3 bases: TGTGCCAGCAGCTTAACCGGACTGCCCTCGGAGCAGTTCTTC. It is translated as CASSLTGLPSEQFF.

The DNA of the CDR3 is TGTGCCAGCAGCCCTCTCCCCGGGCCCAGATCTGGAAACACCATATATTTT. Translated, it gives CASSPLPGPRSGNTIYF. V is TRBV5-4 and J is TRBJ1-3, with D uncertain. The germline V and J ends were trimmed by 4 bases and 1 base, with 18 bases remaining between them. This CDR3 comprises 17 residues. From germline, CDR1 is SGHNT and CDR2 YYREEE (reference sequence). Looking up the rest from reference TRBV5-4 and TRBJ1-3 gives the full variable domain: ETGVTQSPTHLIKTRGQQVTLRCSSQSGHNTVSWYQQALGQGPQFIFQYYREEENGRGNFPPRFSGLQFPNYSSELNVNALELDDSALYLCASSPLPGPRSGNTIYFGEGSWLTVV.

In DNA, the CDR3 is TGCAGCGCTAATAAGGGAGGCAGCTCCTACAATGAGCAGTTCTTC. Its translation: CSANKGGSSYNEQFF. The V gene is TRBV29-1, the J gene TRBJ2-1; weak D call: TRBD2 (6 bases). Germline CDR1 SQVTM, CDR2 ANQGSEA. Trimming removed 7 bases at V and 0 bases at J, with 16 bases between. This CDR3 has 15 amino acids.

The rearrangement links TRBV21-1 to TRBJ2-3; the table calls TRBD2, which could not be checked here. TRBV21-1 represents a pseudogene. CDR3 size: 17 residues. The CDR3 nucleotides are TGTGCCAGCAGCTTCCAGGGACTAGCGGGAGGCGAGAATACGCAGTATTTT. Its protein is CASSFQGLAGGENTQYF.